This TCR beta chain was profiled in a study of T cell repertoires in cytomegalovirus infection. TCRdb reprocessed the reads via MiXCR and lists one record per CDR3 protein. Of 650,000 to 900,000 distinct CDR3 sequences in the sample, less than 35% are singletons; the top ten hold roughly 12%. V dropped 0 bases and J dropped 0 bases, with 12 bases sitting between them. CDR1 and CDR2 from the germline V gene are MNHEY and SVGAGI. This CDR3 contains 18 residues. Notes on this clonotype: Antigen specificity is unknown.

The sequenced sample was cultured CD8+ T cells from PBMCs, obtained from culture after CMV antigen stimulation. The chain joins TRBV6-5 to TRBJ2-6; tentatively, D is TRBD1 (6 bases). The receptor comes from a human donor in good health (CMV status not recorded). Some clones in this sample may be carry-over from other donors' samples. CDR3 sequence reads: CASSYSQGYLSGANVLTF. The DNA for the CDR3 is TGTGCCAGCAGTTACTCGCAGGGGTACCTCTCTGGGGCCAACGTCCTGACTTTC.